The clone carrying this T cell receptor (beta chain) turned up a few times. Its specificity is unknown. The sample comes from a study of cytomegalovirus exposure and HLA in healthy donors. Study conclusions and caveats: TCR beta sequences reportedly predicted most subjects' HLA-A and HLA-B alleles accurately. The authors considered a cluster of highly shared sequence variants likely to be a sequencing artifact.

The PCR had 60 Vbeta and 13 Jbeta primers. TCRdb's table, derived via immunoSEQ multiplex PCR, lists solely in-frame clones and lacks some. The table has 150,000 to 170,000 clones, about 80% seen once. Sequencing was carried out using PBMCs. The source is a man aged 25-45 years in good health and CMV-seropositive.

The CDR3 DNA is TGTGCCAGCAGCCAGGGACAGGGACTGCCCTACGAGCAGTACTTC. Amino acids: CASSQGQGLPYEQYF. The V gene is TRBV9, the J gene TRBJ2-7; 9 positions agree with TRBD1. Germline values: CDR1 SGDLS, CDR2 YYNGEE. The V segment lost 4 bases and the J segment 2 bases; nucleotides outside the gene matches: 7. The CDR3 loop spans 15 amino acids.